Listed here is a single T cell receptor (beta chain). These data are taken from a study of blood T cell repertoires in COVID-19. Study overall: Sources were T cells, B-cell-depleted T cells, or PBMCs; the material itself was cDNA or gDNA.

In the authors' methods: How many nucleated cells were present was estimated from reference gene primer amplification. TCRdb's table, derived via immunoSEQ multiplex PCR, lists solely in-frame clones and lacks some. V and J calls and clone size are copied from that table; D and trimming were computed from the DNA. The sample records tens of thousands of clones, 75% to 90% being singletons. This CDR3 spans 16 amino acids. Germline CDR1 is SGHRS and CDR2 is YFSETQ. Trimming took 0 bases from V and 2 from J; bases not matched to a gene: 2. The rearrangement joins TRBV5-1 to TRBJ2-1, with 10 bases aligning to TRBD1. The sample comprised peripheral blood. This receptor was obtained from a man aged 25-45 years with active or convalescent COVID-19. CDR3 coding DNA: TGCGCCAGCAGCTTGGACGGGACAGGGGCCTACAATGAGCAGTTCTTC. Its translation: CASSLDGTGAYNEQFF.